This TCR beta chain was captured in a study of cytomegalovirus exposure and HLA in healthy donors. Study information: In terms of ancestry, the Caucasian-associated cluster contained roughly 81% of the 300 to 400 genotyped donors.

Germline CDR1 SGHAT, CDR2 FQDESV (reference sequence). This CDR3 has 14 amino acids. Trimming removed 6 bases from V and 4 bases from J, with 16 bases in between. Use of 60 Vbeta and 13 Jbeta primers characterized the PCR. The data were produced by immunoSEQ multiplex PCR, yet TCRdb's version contains in-frame clones alone and is incomplete. The sample gives around 230,000 clones, roughly 82% of which show up once; roughly 5.5% is in the top ten. This receptor was obtained from a man in his forties in good health and CMV-seropositive. The chain links TRBV11-1 to TRBJ2-7; D is perhaps TRBD1 (6 bases). The specimen was PBMCs. The DNA for the CDR3 is TGTGCCAGCAGTTCTAGACAGGCCGTTTACGAGCAGTACTTC. Translated, it gives CASSSRQAVYEQYF.